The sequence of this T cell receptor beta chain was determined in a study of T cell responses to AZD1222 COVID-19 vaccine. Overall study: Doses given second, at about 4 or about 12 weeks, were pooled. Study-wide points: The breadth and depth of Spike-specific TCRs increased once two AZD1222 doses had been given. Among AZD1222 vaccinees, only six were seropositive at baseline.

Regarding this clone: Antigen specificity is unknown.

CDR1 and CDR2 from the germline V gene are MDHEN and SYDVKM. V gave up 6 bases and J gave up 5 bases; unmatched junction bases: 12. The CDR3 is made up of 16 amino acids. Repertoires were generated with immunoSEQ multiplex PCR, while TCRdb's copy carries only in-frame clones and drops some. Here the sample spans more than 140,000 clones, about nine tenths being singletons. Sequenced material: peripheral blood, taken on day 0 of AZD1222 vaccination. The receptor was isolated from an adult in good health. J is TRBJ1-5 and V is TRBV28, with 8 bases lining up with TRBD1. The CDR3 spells CASSRHTGGEDQPQHF. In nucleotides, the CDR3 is TGTGCCAGCAGCCGTCACACAGGGGGAGAAGATCAGCCCCAGCATTTT.